Listed below are T cell receptor beta chains from one sample, sequenced in a study of a mutant IDH1 vaccine in newly diagnosed glioma. Their target antigens are unknown. Only in-frame clones appear in the TCRdb table, and some are missing; sequencing was by immunoSEQ multiplex PCR. Altogether 50,000 to 70,000 clones are present, approximately 84% being singletons, with the ten largest covering less than 15%. The source material was PBMCs, sampled from a glioma patient whose treatment included an IDH1 peptide vaccine. The source is a young man with glioma. Each CDR3 is given with its conserved first and last residue. The D gene is left open where the match is weak. Clone size is shown for a subset of rows, as once, few, many or a class of expanded clone.

d_call: -; clone_size: -; j_call: TRBJ2-7; v_call: TRBV4-3; cdr3_nt: TGCGCCAGCAGCCAAGGTCTAGTGAACGCCTACGAGCAGTACTTC; cdr3_aa: CASSQGLVNAYEQYF
d_call: -; clone_size: few; j_call: TRBJ1-1; v_call: TRBV4-2; cdr3_nt: TGTGCCACCGGACCACAGAACACTGAAGCTTTCTTT; cdr3_aa: CATGPQNTEAFF
d_call: -; clone_size: -; j_call: TRBJ2-6; v_call: TRBV28; cdr3_nt: TGTGCCAGCACCTCCCCCGGGGGCGGGGCCTCTGGGGCCAACGTCCTGACTTTC; cdr3_aa: CASTSPGGGASGANVLTF
d_call: -; clone_size: -; j_call: TRBJ2-3; v_call: TRBV5-1; cdr3_nt: TGCGCCAGCAGCTTGGCCGGGGTAGCCTCCACAGATACGCAGTATTTT; cdr3_aa: CASSLAGVASTDTQYF
d_call: TRBD1; clone_size: -; j_call: TRBJ2-7; v_call: TRBV27; cdr3_nt: TGTGCCAGCAGTTTATCTCCCGGGACAGGGAGGGGCGAGCAGTACTTC; cdr3_aa: CASSLSPGTGRGEQYF
d_call: -; clone_size: -; j_call: TRBJ2-3; v_call: TRBV5-6; cdr3_nt: TGTGCCAGCAGCCGACCAGGGACAGATACGCAGTATTTT; cdr3_aa: CASSRPGTDTQYF
d_call: -; clone_size: -; j_call: TRBJ2-5; v_call: TRBV14; cdr3_nt: TGTGCCAGCAGCCAACGTCTAGGGGCCCAGTACTTC; cdr3_aa: CASSQRLGAQYF
d_call: -; clone_size: -; j_call: TRBJ2-7; v_call: TRBV28; cdr3_nt: TGTGCCAGCAGTTTATCGAGGACCGACGAGCAGTACTTC; cdr3_aa: CASSLSRTDEQYF
d_call: TRBD2; clone_size: -; j_call: TRBJ2-1; v_call: TRBV5-1; cdr3_nt: TGCGCCAGCAGCTCCCCGGGACTAGCGGGAGCCAATGAGCAGTTCTTC; cdr3_aa: CASSSPGLAGANEQFF
d_call: -; clone_size: -; j_call: TRBJ1-1; v_call: TRBV6-5; cdr3_nt: TGTGCCAGCAGTTACGGTATGTACAGTTCGGTCGCTGAAGCTTTCTTT; cdr3_aa: CASSYGMYSSVAEAFF
d_call: TRBD1; clone_size: -; j_call: TRBJ2-3; v_call: TRBV7-9; cdr3_nt: TGTGCCAGCAGCTCACCAGGGGGCGGAGGAGATACGCAGTATTTT; cdr3_aa: CASSSPGGGGDTQYF
d_call: -; clone_size: -; j_call: TRBJ1-1; v_call: TRBV6-6; cdr3_nt: TGTGCCAGCAGTTACCGGCTGCGGGGGAACACTGAAGCTTTCTTT; cdr3_aa: CASSYRLRGNTEAFF
d_call: TRBD1; clone_size: -; j_call: TRBJ1-2; v_call: TRBV5-4; cdr3_nt: TGTGCCAGCAGTCCGGGGACAGAGCTCTATGGCTACACCTTC; cdr3_aa: CASSPGTELYGYTF
d_call: TRBD1; clone_size: -; j_call: TRBJ2-7; v_call: TRBV9; cdr3_nt: TGTGCCAGCAGTCCCACGGGACAGATGTTCTACGAGCAGTACTTC; cdr3_aa: CASSPTGQMFYEQYF
d_call: -; clone_size: once; j_call: TRBJ1-6; v_call: TRBV27; cdr3_nt: TGTGCCAGCAGTACAACCGACCCGAGACAGGTAGATAATTCACCCCTCCACTTT; cdr3_aa: CASSTTDPRQVDNSPLHF
d_call: -; clone_size: -; j_call: TRBJ2-7; v_call: TRBV15; cdr3_nt: TGTGCCACCAGCAGAGACCGGGGGCCAAACTACGAGCAGTACTTC; cdr3_aa: CATSRDRGPNYEQYF
d_call: -; clone_size: -; j_call: TRBJ1-1; v_call: TRBV19; cdr3_nt: TGTGCCAGTACGTCCCCTGGGGCGGCGAACACTGAAGCTTTCTTT; cdr3_aa: CASTSPGAANTEAFF
d_call: -; clone_size: few; j_call: TRBJ1-4; v_call: TRBV4-3; cdr3_nt: TGCGCCAGCAGCCAAGGATTGGGGGATGCAACTAATGAAAAACTGTTTTTT; cdr3_aa: CASSQGLGDATNEKLFF
d_call: TRBD1; clone_size: -; j_call: TRBJ1-2; v_call: TRBV7-2; cdr3_nt: TGTGCCAGCAGCTTAGCCCCCCCTGGGGGACAGGGCTATGGCTACACCTTC; cdr3_aa: CASSLAPPGGQGYGYTF